This T cell receptor beta chain was captured by sequencing in a study of blood T cell repertoires in COVID-19. Study as a whole: Acute and convalescent COVID-19 samples came from the United States, Italy and Spain. T cells, B-cell-depleted T cells, or PBMCs supplied cDNA or gDNA.

Seattle patients were enrolled during active infection and followed longitudinally. The V and J ends lost 4 bases and 6 bases respectively, with 22 bases between them. The length of the CDR3 is 17 residues. From germline, CDR1 is SGHNT and CDR2 YYREEE (reference sequence). Per the study methods: Estimation of nucleated cell counts was performed using reference gene primer amplification. The repertoire was sequenced with immunoSEQ multiplex PCR; TCRdb's copy has only in-frame clones and lacks some. V, J and clone size are those of that table, while D and trimming were read from the DNA. The sample lists roughly 440,000 clones, around 88% seen once, with over 9.5% in the top ten.

V usage is TRBV5-4 and J usage is TRBJ1-4; weak D call: TRBD1 (5 bases). This clonotype was obtained from a woman between 45 and 60 years old with COVID-19, enrolled during active disease. Sequenced: peripheral blood. The CDR3 bases are TGTGCCAGCAGCAAAGGGCCTCGTGGGGGGGTGGATGAAAAACTGTTTTTT. This sequence encodes CASSKGPRGGVDEKLFF.